These T cell receptor beta chains were read from a single sample in a study of blood T cell repertoires in COVID-19. Sequencing used immunoSEQ multiplex PCR; TCRdb keeps in-frame clones, though not all of them. Of 150,000 to 200,000 clones in the sample, 92% are singletons; the top ten hold 4.8%. The sequenced material came from peripheral blood. The receptors were sampled from a man between 25 and 39 years old with COVID-19, enrolled during active disease. The CDR3 runs from the conserved cysteine through the conserved F or W.

TRBJ2-1	TRBV24-1	CATSDVTSGRGNEQFF
TRBJ2-5	TRBV7-9	CASSLVGAGEDETQYF
TRBJ1-1	TRBV9	CASSVEGQGASGAFF
TRBJ2-7	TRBV29-1	CSVGRENLYEQYF
TRBJ2-7	TRBV5-1	CASSLVLQGGEQYF
TRBJ1-4	TRBV21-1	CASSKARETGGGPNEKLFF
TRBJ2-1	TRBV12-5	CASGFDLAYNEQFF
TRBJ2-7	TRBV5-1	CASSLAWGNGLYEQYF
TRBJ1-1	TRBV7-2	CASSSTDYRGTKAFF
TRBJ1-1	TRBV18	CASSARTGNTEAFF
TRBJ1-1	TRBV6-6	CASSALLANTEAFF
TRBJ1-2	TRBV27	CASSSRYTRGYTF
TRBJ2-2	TRBV6-2/TRBV6-3	CASSYRGTGGNTGELFF
TRBJ2-3	TRBV18	CASSPRGQITDTQYF
TRBJ2-1	TRBV28	CASSPPELAYNEQFF
TRBJ1-1	TRBV18	CASSFTDTEAFF
TRBJ2-1	TRBV20-1	CSANRYHEQFF
TRBJ1-3	TRBV7-9	CASSLRGISGNTIYF
TRBJ1-3	TRBV18	CASSYGQGGTNTIYF
TRBJ1-4	TRBV5-6	CASKRTDNEKLFF
TRBJ2-1	TRBV12-3/TRBV12-4	CASGLANNEQFF
TRBJ1-5	TRBV7-3	CASSLVPGGAGGNQPQHF
TRBJ1-2	TRBV6-5	CASSAAWTVSGYTF
TRBJ2-1	TRBV9	CASSVGRGSAYNEQFF
TRBJ2-1	TRBV9	CASSGQGYNEQFF
TRBJ1-4	TRBV12-5	CASGSQGSEKLFF
TRBJ2-7	TRBV13	CASSLSGGAYEQYF
TRBJ2-2	TRBV19	CASSKYEGDTGELFF
TRBJ1-2	TRBV4-1	CASSQDVTVWRYTF
TRBJ2-5	TRBV19	CASSISGQGGETQYF
TRBJ2-7	TRBV5-4	CASSSQHYEQYF
TRBJ1-2	TRBV7-2	CASSLLGQAYGYTF
TRBJ2-7	TRBV10-3	CAIRAQGGYEQYF
TRBJ2-1	TRBV12-5	CASGLTGLGNEQFF
TRBJ2-3	TRBV3-1/TRBV3-2	CATWEREGPHTQYF
TRBJ1-2	TRBV7-9	CASSPRTGRVGDYGYTF